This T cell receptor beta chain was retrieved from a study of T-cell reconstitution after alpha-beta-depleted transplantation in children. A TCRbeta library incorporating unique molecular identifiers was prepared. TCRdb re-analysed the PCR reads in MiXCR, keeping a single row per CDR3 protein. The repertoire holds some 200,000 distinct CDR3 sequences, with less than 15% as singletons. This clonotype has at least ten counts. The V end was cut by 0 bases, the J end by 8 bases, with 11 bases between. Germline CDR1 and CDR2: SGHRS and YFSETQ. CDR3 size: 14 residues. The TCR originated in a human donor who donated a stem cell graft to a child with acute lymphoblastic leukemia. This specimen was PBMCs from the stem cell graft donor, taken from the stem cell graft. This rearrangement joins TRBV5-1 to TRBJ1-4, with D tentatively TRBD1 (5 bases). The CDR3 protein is CASSLEGREEKLFF. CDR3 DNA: TGCGCCAGCAGCTTGGAGGGACGAGAAGAAAAACTGTTTTTT.